What follows is one TCR beta chain and its context. This record comes from a study of blood T cell repertoires in COVID-19. Study overall: T cells, B-cell-depleted T cells, or PBMCs supplied cDNA or gDNA.

In the original analysis: By means of reference gene primer amplification, nucleated cell counts were estimated. Assay: immunoSEQ multiplex PCR; the TCRdb copy retains only in-frame clones and omits some. V, J and clone size derive from that table, while D and trimming were established from the DNA sequence. Among some 90,000 clones listed, roughly 89% were seen once. Trimming at V came to 5 bases and at J to 2 bases, leaving 9 bases not matched to a gene. The CDR3 totals 16 residues. Germline loops: CDR1 SGHRS, CDR2 YFSETQ. Sequenced material: peripheral blood. The rearrangement links TRBV5-1 to TRBJ1-3, with 8 bases lining up with TRBD1. The TCR originated in a woman at least 80 years old with active COVID-19. CDR3 nucleotides: TGCGCCAGCAGTTATACAGGGGGGGACCCTGGAAACACCATATATTTT. Translating it yields CASSYTGGDPGNTIYF.